This TCR beta chain was found in a study of T cells after yellow fever vaccination. Generation of TCR cDNA used 5'RACE template switching (which added a universal primer site and UMIs). One entry per CDR3 protein results from TCRdb running MiXCR on the 5' RACE reads. The repertoire holds some 320,000 distinct CDR3 sequences, 8.7% seen once, with 3% to 3.5% in the top ten. The CDR3 is made up of 13 amino acids. V dropped 6 bases and J dropped 3 bases, with 11 bases sitting between them. The V gene's germline CDR1 is MNHEY and CDR2 SVGAGI. The table lists this clonotype with a few counts. The V gene is TRBV6-5, the J gene TRBJ1-1; D is uncertain. The source is a man aged 18-30 years who received the YFV17D yellow fever vaccine. The material sequenced was CD4+ T cells sorted from PBMCs, taken 5 days after the yellow fever booster vaccination. The CDR3 region has the DNA TGTGCCAGCAGCCAGACTCGAGACACTGAAGCTTTCTTT. Translated: CASSQTRDTEAFF.